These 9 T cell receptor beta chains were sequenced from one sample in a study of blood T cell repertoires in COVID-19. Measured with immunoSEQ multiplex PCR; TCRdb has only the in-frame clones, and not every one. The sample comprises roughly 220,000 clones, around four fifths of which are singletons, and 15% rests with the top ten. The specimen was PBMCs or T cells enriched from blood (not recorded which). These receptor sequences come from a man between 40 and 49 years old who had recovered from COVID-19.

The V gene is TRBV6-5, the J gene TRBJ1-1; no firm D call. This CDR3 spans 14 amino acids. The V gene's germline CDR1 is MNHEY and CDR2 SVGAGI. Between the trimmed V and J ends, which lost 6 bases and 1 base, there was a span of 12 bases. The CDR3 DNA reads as TGTGCCAGCAGGATCTCGATAGCGAACACTGAAGCTTTCTTT. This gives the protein CASRISIANTEAFF.

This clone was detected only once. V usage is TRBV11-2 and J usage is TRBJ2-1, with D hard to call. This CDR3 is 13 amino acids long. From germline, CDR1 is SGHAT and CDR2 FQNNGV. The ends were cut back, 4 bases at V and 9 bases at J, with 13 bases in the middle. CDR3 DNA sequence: TGTGCCAGCAGCTACAAAACGAATTTTGAGCAGTTCTTC. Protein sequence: CASSYKTNFEQFF.

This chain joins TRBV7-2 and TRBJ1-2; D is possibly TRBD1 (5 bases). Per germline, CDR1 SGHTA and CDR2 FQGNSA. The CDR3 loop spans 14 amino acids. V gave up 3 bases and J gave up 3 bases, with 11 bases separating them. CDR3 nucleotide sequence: TGTGCCAGCAGCTTGGGGGGGTCAGACTATGGCTACACCTTC. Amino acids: CASSLGGSDYGYTF.

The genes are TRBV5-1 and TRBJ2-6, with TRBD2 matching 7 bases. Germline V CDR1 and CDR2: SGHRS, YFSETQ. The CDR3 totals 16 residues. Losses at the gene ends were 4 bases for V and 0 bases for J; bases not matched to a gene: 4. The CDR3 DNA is TGCGCCAGCAGCCTATCGGGGGGCTCTGGGGCCAACGTCCTGACTTTC. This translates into CASSLSGGSGANVLTF.

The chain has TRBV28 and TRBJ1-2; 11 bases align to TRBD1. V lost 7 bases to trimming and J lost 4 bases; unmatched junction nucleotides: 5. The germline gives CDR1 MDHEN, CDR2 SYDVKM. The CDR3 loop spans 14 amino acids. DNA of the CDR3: TGTGCCAGCAAGGGGACAGGGGGGTTCTATGGCTACACCTTC. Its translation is CASKGTGGFYGYTF.

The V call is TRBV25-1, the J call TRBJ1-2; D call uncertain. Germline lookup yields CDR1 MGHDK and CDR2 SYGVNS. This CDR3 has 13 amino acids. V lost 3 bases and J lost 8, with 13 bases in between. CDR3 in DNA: TGTGCCAGCAGTGACCCGAACAAGGAGGGCTACACCTTC. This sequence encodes CASSDPNKEGYTF.

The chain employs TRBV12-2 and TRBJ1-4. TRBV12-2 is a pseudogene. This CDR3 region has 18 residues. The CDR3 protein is CASRPRVCVPGRGEKLFF. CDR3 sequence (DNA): TGTGCAAGTCGCCCCCGTGTTTGCGTTCCGGGGAGGGGTGAAAAACTGTTTTTT.

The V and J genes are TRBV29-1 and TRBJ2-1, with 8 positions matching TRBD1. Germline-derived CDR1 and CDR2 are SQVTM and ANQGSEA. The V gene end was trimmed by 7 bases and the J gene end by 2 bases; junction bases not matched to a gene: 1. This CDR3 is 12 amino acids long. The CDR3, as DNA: TGCAGCGGGACAGGGACCTACAATGAGCAGTTCTTC. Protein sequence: CSGTGTYNEQFF.

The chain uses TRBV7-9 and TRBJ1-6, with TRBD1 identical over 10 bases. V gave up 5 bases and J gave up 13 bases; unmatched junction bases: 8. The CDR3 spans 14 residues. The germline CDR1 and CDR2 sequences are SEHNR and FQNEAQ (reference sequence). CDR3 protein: CASSPGQGEGPLHF. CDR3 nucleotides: TGTGCCAGCAGCCCAGGACAGGGGGAAGGGCCCCTCCACTTT.